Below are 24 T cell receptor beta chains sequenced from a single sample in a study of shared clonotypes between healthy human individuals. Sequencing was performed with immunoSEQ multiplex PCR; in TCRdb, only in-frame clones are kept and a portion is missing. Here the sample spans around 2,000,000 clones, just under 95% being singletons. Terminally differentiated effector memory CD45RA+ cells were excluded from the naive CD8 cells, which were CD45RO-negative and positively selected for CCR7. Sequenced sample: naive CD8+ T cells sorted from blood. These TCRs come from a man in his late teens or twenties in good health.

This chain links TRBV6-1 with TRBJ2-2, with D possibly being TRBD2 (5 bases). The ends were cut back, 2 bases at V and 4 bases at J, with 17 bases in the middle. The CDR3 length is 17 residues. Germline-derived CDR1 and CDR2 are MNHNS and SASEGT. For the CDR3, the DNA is TGTGCCAGCAGTGAAACCCAAGGGCGGGCCCTCACCGGGGAGCTGTTTTTT. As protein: CASSETQGRALTGELFF.

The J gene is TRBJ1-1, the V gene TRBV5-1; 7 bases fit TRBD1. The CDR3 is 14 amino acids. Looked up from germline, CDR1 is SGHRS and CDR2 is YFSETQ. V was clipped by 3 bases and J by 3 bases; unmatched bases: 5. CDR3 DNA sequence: TGCGCCAGCAGCTACAGGGGAGGCGACACTGAAGCTTTCTTT. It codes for CASSYRGGDTEAFF.

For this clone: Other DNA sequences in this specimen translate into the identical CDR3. As DNA, the CDR3 is TGCGCCAGCAGCCAAGAGTACAATGAGCAGTTCTTC. Its translation: CASSQEYNEQFF. V and J are TRBV4-1 and TRBJ2-1; no firm D call. Germline CDR1 MGHRA, CDR2 YSYEKL. This CDR3 has 12 amino acids. V dropped 0 bases and J dropped 4 bases, with 1 base sitting between them.

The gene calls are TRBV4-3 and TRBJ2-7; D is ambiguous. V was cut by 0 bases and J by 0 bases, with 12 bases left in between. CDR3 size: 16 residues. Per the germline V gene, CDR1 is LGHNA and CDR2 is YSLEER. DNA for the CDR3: TGCGCCAGCAGCCAAGATTTTGAGAGAAGCTCCTACGAGCAGTACTTC. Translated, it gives CASSQDFERSSYEQYF.

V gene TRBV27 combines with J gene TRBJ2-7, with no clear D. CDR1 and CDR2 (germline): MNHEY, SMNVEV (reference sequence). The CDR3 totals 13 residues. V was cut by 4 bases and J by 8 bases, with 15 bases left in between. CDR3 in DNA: TGTGCCAGCAGTTCCCGTTTCCACTGGCAGCAGTACTTC. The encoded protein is CASSSRFHWQQYF.

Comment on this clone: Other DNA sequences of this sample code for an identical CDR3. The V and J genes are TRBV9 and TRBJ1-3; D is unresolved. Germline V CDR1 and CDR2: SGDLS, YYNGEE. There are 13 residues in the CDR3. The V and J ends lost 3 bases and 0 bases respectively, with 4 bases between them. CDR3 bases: TGTGCCAGCAGCGCGGACTCTGGAAACACCATATATTTT. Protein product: CASSADSGNTIYF. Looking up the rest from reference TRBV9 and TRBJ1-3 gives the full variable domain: DSGVTQTPKHLITATGQRVTLRCSPRSGDLSVYWYQQSLDQGLQFLIQYYNGEERAKGNILERFSAQQFPDLHSELNLSSLELGDSALYFCASSADSGNTIYFGEGSWLTVV.

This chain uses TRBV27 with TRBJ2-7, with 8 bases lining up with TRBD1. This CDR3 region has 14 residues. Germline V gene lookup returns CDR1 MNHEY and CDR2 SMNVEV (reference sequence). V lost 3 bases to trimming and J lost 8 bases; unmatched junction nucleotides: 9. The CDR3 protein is CASSFPGQGEKQYF. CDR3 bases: TGTGCCAGCAGTTTCCCCGGACAGGGAGAAAAGCAGTACTTC.

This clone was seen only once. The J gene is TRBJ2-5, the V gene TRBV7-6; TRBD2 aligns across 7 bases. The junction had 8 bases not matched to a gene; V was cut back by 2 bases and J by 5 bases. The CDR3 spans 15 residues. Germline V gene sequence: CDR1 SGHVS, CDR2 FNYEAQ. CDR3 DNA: TGTGCCAGCAGCTTATTTGCGGGAGAAGTGGAGACCCAGTACTTC. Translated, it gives CASSLFAGEVETQYF.

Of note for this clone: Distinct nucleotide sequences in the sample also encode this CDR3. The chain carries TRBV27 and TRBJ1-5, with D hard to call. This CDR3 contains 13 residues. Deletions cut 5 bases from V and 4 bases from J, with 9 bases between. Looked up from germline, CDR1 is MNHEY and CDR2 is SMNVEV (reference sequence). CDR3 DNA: TGTGCCAGCAGTCCCGGACTGAATCAGCCCCAGCATTTT. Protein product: CASSPGLNQPQHF.

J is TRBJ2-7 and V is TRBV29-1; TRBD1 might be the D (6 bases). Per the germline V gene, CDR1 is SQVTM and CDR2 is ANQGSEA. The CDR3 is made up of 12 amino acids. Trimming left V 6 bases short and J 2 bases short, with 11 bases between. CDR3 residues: CSVVQGTYEQYF. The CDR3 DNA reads TGCAGCGTCGTACAGGGAACCTACGAGCAGTACTTC.

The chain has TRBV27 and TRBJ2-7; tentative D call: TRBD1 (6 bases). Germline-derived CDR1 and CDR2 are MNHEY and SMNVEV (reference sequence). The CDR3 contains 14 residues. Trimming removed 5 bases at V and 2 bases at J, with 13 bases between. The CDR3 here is CASSTGTEAYEQYF. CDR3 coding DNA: TGTGCCAGCAGTACAGGGACGGAGGCCTACGAGCAGTACTTC.

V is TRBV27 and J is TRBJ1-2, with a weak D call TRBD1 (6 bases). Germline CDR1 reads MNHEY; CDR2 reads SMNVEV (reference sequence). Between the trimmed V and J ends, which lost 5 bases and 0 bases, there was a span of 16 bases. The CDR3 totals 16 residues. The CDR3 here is CASSTITGLANYGYTF. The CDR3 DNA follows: TGTGCCAGCAGTACAATAACAGGGCTAGCTAACTATGGCTACACCTTC.

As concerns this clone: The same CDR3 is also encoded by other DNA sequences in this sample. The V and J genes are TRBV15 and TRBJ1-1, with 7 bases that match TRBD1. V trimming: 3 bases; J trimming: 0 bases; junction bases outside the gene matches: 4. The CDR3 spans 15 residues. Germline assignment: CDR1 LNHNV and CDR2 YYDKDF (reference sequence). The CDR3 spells CATSREGGMNTEAFF. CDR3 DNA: TGTGCCACCAGCAGGGAAGGGGGCATGAACACTGAAGCTTTCTTT.

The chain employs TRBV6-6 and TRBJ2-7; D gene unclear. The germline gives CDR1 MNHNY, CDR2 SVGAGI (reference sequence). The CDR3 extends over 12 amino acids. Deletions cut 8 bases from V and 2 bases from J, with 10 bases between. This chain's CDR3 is CASFDGPYEQYF. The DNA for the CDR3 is TGTGCCAGCTTTGACGGACCCTACGAGCAGTACTTC.

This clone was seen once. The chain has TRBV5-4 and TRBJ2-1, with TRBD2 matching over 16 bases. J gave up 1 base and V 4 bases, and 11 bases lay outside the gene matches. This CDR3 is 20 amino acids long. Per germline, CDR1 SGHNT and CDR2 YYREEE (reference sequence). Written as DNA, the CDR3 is TGTGCCAGCAGCCAGCGTCCGGGACTAGCGGGAGGGGATTCCTACAATGAGCAGTTCTTC. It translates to CASSQRPGLAGGDSYNEQFF.

CDR3 coding DNA: TGCGCCAGCAGCCAAGCGGCGGGGTCTGGGAATGAGCAGTTCTTC. Translated, it gives CASSQAAGSGNEQFF. The chain carries TRBV4-1 and TRBJ2-1; D perhaps matches TRBD2 (6 bases). Germline CDR1 is MGHRA and CDR2 is YSYEKL. Between the trimmed V and J ends, which lost 1 base and 7 bases, there was a span of 14 bases. The length of the CDR3 is 15 residues.

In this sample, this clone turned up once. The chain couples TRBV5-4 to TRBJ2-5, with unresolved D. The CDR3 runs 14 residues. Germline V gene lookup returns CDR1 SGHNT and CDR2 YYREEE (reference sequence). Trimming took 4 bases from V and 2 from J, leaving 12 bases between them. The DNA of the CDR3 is TGTGCCAGCAGCCCCCCTTTGGGGCAAGAGACCCAGTACTTC. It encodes CASSPPLGQETQYF.

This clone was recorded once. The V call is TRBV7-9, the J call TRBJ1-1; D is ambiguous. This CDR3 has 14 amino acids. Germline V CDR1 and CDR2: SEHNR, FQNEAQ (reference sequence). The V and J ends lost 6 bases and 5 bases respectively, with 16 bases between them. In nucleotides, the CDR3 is TGTGCCAGCAGTGAGGCGAATAGGGAAACTGAAGCTTTCTTT. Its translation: CASSEANRETEAFF.

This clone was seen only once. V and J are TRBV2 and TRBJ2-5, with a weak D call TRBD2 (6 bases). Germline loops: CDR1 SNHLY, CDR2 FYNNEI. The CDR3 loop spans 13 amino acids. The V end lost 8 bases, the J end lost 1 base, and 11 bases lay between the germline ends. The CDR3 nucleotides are TGTGCCAGCCAATGGGACTCCCAAGAGACCCAGTACTTC. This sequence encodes CASQWDSQETQYF.

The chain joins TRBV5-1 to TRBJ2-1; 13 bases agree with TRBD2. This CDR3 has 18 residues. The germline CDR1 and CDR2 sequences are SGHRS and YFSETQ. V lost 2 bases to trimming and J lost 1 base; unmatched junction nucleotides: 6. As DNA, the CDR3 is TGCGCCAGCAGCTTCACTAGCGGGGGGGCCGGTTCCTACAATGAGCAGTTCTTC. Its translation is CASSFTSGGAGSYNEQFF. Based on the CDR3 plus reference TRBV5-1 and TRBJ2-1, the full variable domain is KAGVTQTPRYLIKTRGQQVTLSCSPISGHRSVSWYQQTPGQGLQFLFEYFSETQRNKGNFPGRFSGRQFSNSRSEMNVSTLELGDSALYLCASSFTSGGAGSYNEQFFGPGTRLTVL.

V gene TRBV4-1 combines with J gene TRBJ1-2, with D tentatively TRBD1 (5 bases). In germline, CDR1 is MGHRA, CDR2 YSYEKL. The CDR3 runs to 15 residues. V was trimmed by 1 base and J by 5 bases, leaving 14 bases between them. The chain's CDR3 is CASSQARGGVYGYTF. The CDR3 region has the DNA TGCGCCAGCAGCCAAGCCCGGGGGGGGGTTTATGGCTACACCTTC.

The CDR3 loop is CASSVGREQFF. CDR3 coding DNA: TGTGCCAGCAGTGTGGGACGAGAGCAGTTCTTC. The chain has TRBV27 and TRBJ2-1; D is perhaps TRBD1 or TRBD2 (5 bases each). Germline V CDR1 and CDR2: MNHEY, SMNVEV (reference sequence). Between the trimmed V and J ends, which lost 5 bases and 10 bases, there was a span of 9 bases. This CDR3 contains 11 residues.

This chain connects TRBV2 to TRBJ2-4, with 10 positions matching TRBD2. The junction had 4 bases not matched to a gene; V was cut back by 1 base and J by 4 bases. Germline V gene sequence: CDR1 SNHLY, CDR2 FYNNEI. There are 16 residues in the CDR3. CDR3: CASSEGRTSGKNIQYF. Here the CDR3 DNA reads TGTGCCAGCAGTGAAGGCCGGACTAGCGGAAAAAACATTCAGTACTTC. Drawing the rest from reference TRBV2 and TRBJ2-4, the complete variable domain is EPEVTQTPSHQVTQMGQEVILRCVPISNHLYFYWYRQILGQKVEFLVSFYNNEISEKSEIFDDQFSVERPDGSNFTLKIRSTKLEDSAMYFCASSEGRTSGKNIQYFGAGTRLSVL.

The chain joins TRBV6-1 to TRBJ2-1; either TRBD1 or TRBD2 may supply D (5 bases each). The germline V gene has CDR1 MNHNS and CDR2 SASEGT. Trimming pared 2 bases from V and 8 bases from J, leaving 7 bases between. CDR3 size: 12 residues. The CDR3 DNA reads TGTGCCAGCAGTGAATGGGACGATGAGCAGTTCTTC. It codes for CASSEWDDEQFF.